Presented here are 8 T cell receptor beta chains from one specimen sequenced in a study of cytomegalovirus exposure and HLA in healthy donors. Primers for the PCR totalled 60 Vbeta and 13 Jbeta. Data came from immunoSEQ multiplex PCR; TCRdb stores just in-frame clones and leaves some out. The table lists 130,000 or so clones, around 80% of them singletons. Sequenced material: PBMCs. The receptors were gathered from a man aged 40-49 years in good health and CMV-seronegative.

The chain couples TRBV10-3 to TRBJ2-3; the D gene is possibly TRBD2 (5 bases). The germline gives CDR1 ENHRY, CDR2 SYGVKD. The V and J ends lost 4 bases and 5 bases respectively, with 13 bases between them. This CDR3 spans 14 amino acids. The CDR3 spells CAISVQEDGDTQYF. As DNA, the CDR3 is TGTGCCATCAGTGTGCAGGAGGATGGAGATACGCAGTATTTT.

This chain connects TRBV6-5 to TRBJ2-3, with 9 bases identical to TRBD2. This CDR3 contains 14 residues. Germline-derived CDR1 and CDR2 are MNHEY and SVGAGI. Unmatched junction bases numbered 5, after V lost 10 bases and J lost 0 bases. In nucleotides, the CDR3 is TGTGCCACCAGACTAGCGGAGAGCACAGATACGCAGTATTTT. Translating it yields CATRLAESTDTQYF.

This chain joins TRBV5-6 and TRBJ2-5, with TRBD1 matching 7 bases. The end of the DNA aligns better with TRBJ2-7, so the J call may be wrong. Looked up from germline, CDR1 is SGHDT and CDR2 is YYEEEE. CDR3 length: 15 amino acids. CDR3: CASSSRGRGKYEQYF. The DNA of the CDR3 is TGTGCCAGCAGCTCGAGGGGCAGGGGGAAGTACGAGCAGTACTTC.

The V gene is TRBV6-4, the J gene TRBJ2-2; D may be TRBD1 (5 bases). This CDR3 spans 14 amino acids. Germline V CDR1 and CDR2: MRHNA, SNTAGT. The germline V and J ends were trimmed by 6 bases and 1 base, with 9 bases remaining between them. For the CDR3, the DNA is TGTGCCAGCAGACTACAGGAGAACACCGGGGAGCTGTTTTTT. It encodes CASRLQENTGELFF.

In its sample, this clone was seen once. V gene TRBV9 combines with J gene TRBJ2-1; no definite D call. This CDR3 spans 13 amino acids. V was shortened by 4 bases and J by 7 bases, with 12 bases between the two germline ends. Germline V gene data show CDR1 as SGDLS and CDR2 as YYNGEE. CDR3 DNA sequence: TGTGCCAGCAGCCTCCAGGCAAGGAATGAGCAGTTCTTC. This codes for CASSLQARNEQFF.

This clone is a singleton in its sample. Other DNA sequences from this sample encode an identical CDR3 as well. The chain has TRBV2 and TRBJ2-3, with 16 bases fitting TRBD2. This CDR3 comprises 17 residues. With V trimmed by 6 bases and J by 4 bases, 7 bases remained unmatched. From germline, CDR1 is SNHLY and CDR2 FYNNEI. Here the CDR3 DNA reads TGTGCCAGCAGGGCCGGGACTAGCGGGGGGGCAGCAGATACGCAGTATTTT. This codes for CASRAGTSGGAADTQYF.

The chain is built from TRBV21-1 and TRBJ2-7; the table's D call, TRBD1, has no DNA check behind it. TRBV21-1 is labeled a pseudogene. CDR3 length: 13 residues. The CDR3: CASRGGRLYEQYF. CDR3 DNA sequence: TGTGCCAGCAGAGGGGGCAGATTATACGAGCAGTACTTC.

CDR3 amino acids: CASSANRFTEAFF. The CDR3 DNA reads TGTGCCAGCAGTGCCAACAGGTTCACTGAAGCTTTCTTT. The rearrangement joins TRBV27 to TRBJ1-1, with D perhaps TRBD1 (5 bases). This CDR3 has 13 amino acids. The V gene's germline CDR1 is MNHEY and CDR2 SMNVEV (reference sequence). Trimming removed 5 bases at V and 4 bases at J, with 11 bases between.